This TCR beta chain stems from a study of blood T cell repertoires in COVID-19. Study-level information: Sample material is recorded as cDNA or gDNA derived from T cells, B-cell-depleted T cells, or PBMCs.

In the original analysis: Amplification of reference gene primers provided the estimated nucleated cell counts. Using immunoSEQ multiplex PCR, the repertoire was profiled, and TCRdb retains in-frame clones only, with some absent. V and J calls and clone size follow that table, whereas D and trimming were derived from the DNA. The data show around 65,000 clones, approximately 78% seen once. The CDR3 runs 14 residues. Germline CDR1 LNHDA, CDR2 SQIVND (reference sequence). The V segment lost 5 bases and the J segment 8 bases; nucleotides outside the gene matches: 8. The clonotype comes from a human donor in a cohort sampled during active COVID-19. This sequence joins TRBV19 and TRBJ1-2; 10 bases match TRBD1. Sequenced material: peripheral blood. The DNA for the CDR3 is TGTGCCAGTAGTTTGGACAGGGGGATACCCGGCTACACCTTC. Translation gives CASSLDRGIPGYTF.